The 15 T cell receptor beta chains given below trace back to one sample, sequenced in a study of blood T cell repertoires in COVID-19. The table came from immunoSEQ multiplex PCR; TCRdb's copy has only in-frame clones and leaves some out. There are fewer than 300,000 clones in the sample; approximately 91% occur only once, and about 2.3% lies in the top ten. Sequenced: PBMCs or T cells enriched from blood (not recorded which). These receptors originate from a woman in her thirties or forties with acute COVID-19.

The chain couples TRBV24-1 to TRBJ1-5, with TRBD1 matching over 8 bases. The CDR3 loop spans 14 amino acids. Per germline, CDR1 KGHDR and CDR2 SFDVKD. The J segment lost 7 bases and the V segment lost 7 bases, leaving 8 bases of the junction unmatched. CDR3 in amino acids: CATSDRGSGQPQHF. CDR3 sequence (DNA): TGTGCCACCAGCGACAGGGGTAGCGGGCAGCCCCAGCATTTT.

The gene calls are TRBV11-2 and TRBJ2-4; D call uncertain. CDR1 is SGHAT and CDR2 is FQNNGV in the germline V gene. Between the trimmed V and J ends, which lost 3 bases and 2 bases, there was a span of 8 bases. The CDR3 length is 14 residues. CDR3 sequence reads: CASSFIRTKNIQYF. CDR3 DNA sequence: TGTGCCAGCAGCTTTATCAGGACCAAAAACATTCAGTACTTC.

This chain connects TRBV7-2 to TRBJ1-2; a weak D match, TRBD1 (5 bases). With 3 bases removed from V and 4 bases from J, the gap between germline ends came to 9 bases. Per the germline V gene, CDR1 is SGHTA and CDR2 is FQGNSA. The CDR3 is made up of 13 amino acids. The CDR3 loop is CASSLGGTYGYTF. CDR3 nucleotides: TGTGCCAGCAGCTTGGGGGGAACCTATGGCTACACCTTC.

The chain links TRBV15 to TRBJ2-3, with 8 bases identical to TRBD2. The V gene end was trimmed by 1 base and the J gene end by 2 bases; junction bases not matched to a gene: 2. The germline CDR1 and CDR2 sequences are LNHNV and YYDKDF (reference sequence). The CDR3 length is 15 residues. The CDR3 nucleotides read TGTGCCACCAGCAGAGGCGGGGGGCTCACAGATACGCAGTATTTT. Protein product: CATSRGGGLTDTQYF.

The chain uses TRBV12-5 and TRBJ2-5; D remains unclear. The V gene's germline CDR1 is LGHNT and CDR2 FRNRAP. The germline V and J ends were trimmed by 1 base and 3 bases, with 6 bases remaining between them. This CDR3 spans 13 amino acids. CDR3 coding DNA: TGTGCTAGTGGTTTGGAACCTAAAGAGACCCAGTACTTC. Protein product: CASGLEPKETQYF.

The rearrangement joins TRBV19 to TRBJ2-3, with 12 bases aligning to TRBD2. This CDR3 has 17 amino acids. Losses at the gene ends were 5 bases for V and 1 base for J; bases not matched to a gene: 7. In germline, CDR1 is LNHDA, CDR2 SQIVND (reference sequence). CDR3 sequence (DNA): TGTGCCAGTAGTTTGCTAGCGGGAGGGTTTGGCACAGATACGCAGTATTTT. This encodes CASSLLAGGFGTDTQYF.

This clone was seen once. The chain uses TRBV18 and TRBJ1-5; 10 bases agree with TRBD1. The CDR3 has 17 amino acids. The V segment lost 4 bases and the J segment 3 bases; nucleotides outside the gene matches: 9. Per the germline V gene, CDR1 is KGHSH and CDR2 is LQKENI. The CDR3 region has the DNA TGTGCCAGCTCACTCGCGGACAGGGGGAGTCACAATCAGCCCCAGCATTTT. The encoded protein is CASSLADRGSHNQPQHF.

A few counts support this clone. The rearrangement links TRBV19 to TRBJ1-1; the match to TRBD1 covers 7 bases. With V trimmed by 7 bases and J by 1 base, 9 bases remained unmatched. The CDR3 has 15 residues. CDR1 and CDR2 from the germline V gene are LNHDA and SQIVND (reference sequence). DNA of the CDR3: TGTGCCAGTAAAATACGGGGACAGCGGAACACTGAAGCTTTCTTT. Translated: CASKIRGQRNTEAFF.

The J gene is TRBJ2-2, the V gene TRBV30, with 7 bases fitting TRBD2. CDR3 size: 14 residues. After removal of 4 bases from V and 0 bases from J, the junction contained 2 bases not matched to a gene. Germline CDR1 is GTSNPN and CDR2 is SVGIG (reference sequence). CDR3 protein: CAWIGGTNTGELFF. Written as DNA, the CDR3 is TGTGCCTGGATCGGGGGGACGAACACCGGGGAGCTGTTTTTT.

The rearrangement uses TRBV7-9 and TRBJ1-2; D not certain. CDR1 is SEHNR, CDR2 FQNEAQ, per germline (reference sequence). CDR3 length: 13 residues. V dropped 6 bases and J dropped 3 bases, with 11 bases sitting between them. The CDR3 DNA is TGTGCCAGCAGTCGCGACGGAGACTATGGCTACACCTTC. It codes for CASSRDGDYGYTF.

The genes are TRBV9 and TRBJ2-5; 8 bases agree with TRBD2. V lost 7 bases to trimming and J lost 4 bases; unmatched junction nucleotides: 9. From germline, CDR1 is SGDLS and CDR2 YYNGEE. This CDR3 spans 14 amino acids. The chain's CDR3 is CASSSLSGGETQYF. CDR3 nucleotides: TGTGCCAGCTCGTCTCTAAGCGGGGGAGAGACCCAGTACTTC.

The chain has TRBV2 and TRBJ1-5; TRBD1 matches 8 bases. Germline V gene lookup returns CDR1 SNHLY and CDR2 FYNNEI. The CDR3 has 15 amino acids. Unmatched junction bases numbered 5, after V lost 6 bases and J lost 1 base. The CDR3 nucleotides are TGTGCCAGCAGCCGACAGGGGCGCAGCAATCAGCCCCAGCATTTT. Its protein is CASSRQGRSNQPQHF.

This clone was counted once. The rearrangement joins TRBV28 to TRBJ2-3, with D possibly being TRBD1 (5 bases). The CDR3 length is 13 residues. Germline lookup yields CDR1 MDHEN and CDR2 SYDVKM. Trimming left V 3 bases short and J 6 bases short, with 10 bases between. DNA for the CDR3: TGTGCCAGCAGTTTCCCAGGGCAGGATACGCAGTATTTT. Amino acid sequence: CASSFPGQDTQYF.

The chain has TRBV6-5 and TRBJ1-1; weak D call: TRBD1 (6 bases). Trimming removed 8 bases from V and 1 base from J, with 14 bases in between. This CDR3 comprises 14 residues. Germline V gene sequence: CDR1 MNHEY, CDR2 SVGAGI. For the CDR3, the DNA is TGTGCCAGCGTTAACAGGGCCGAGAACACTGAAGCTTTCTTT. Translation: CASVNRAENTEAFF.

The genes are TRBV4-3 and TRBJ1-5, with D maybe TRBD1 (5 bases). CDR1 is LGHNA, CDR2 YSLEER, per germline. CDR3 size: 15 residues. V shed 0 bases and J shed 5 bases, with 11 bases lying between them. As DNA, the CDR3 is TGCGCCAGCAGCCAAGATCCGGGCAGGGATCAGCCCCAGCATTTT. Protein sequence: CASSQDPGRDQPQHF.